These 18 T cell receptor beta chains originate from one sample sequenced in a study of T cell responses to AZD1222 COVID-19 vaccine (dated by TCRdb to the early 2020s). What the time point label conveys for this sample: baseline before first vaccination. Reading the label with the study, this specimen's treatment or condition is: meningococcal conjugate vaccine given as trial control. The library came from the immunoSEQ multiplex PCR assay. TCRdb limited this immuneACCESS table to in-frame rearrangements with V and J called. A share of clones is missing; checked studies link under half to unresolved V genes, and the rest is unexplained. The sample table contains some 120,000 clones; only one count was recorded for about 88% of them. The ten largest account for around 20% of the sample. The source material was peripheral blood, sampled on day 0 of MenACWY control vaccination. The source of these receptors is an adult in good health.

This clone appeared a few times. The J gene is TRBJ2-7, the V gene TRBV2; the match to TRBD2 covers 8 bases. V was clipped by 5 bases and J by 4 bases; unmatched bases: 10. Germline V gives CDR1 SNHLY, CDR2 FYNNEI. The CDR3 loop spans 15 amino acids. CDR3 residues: CASSLRSGSSYEQYF. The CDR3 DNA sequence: TGTGCCAGCAGTTTGAGGAGCGGGAGTTCGTACGAGCAGTACTTC.

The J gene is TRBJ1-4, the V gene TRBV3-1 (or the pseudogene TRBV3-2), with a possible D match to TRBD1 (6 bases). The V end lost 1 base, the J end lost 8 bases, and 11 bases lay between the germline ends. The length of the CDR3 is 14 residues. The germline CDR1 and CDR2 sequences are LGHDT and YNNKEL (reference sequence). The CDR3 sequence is CASSQVRGGEKLFF. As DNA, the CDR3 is TGTGCCAGCAGCCAAGTCAGGGGAGGAGAAAAACTGTTTTTT.

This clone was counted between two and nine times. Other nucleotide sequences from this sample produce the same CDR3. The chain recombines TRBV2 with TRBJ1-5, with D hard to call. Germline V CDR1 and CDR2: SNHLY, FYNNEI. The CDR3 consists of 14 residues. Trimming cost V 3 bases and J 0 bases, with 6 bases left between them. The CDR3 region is CASSDSYSNQPQHF. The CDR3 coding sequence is TGTGCCAGCAGTGACTCATATAGCAATCAGCCCCAGCATTTT.

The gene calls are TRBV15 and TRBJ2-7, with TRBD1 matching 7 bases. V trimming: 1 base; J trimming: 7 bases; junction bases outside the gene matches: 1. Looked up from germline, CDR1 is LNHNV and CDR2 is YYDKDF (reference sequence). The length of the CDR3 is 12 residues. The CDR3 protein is CATSRGRGEQYF. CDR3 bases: TGTGCCACCAGCAGAGGCAGGGGGGAGCAGTACTTC.

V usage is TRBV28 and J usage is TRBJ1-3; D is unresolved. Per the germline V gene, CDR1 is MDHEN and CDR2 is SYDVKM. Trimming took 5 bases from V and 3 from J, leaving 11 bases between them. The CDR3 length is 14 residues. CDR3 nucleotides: TGTGCCAGCAGTGGCCCCCCTAGTGGAAACACCATATATTTT. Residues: CASSGPPSGNTIYF.

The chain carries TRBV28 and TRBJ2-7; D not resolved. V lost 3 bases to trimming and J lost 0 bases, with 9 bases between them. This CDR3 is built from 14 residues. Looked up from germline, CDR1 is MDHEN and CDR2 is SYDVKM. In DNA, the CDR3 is TGTGCCAGCAGTTTCCCAGGTAACTCCTACGAGCAGTACTTC. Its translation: CASSFPGNSYEQYF.

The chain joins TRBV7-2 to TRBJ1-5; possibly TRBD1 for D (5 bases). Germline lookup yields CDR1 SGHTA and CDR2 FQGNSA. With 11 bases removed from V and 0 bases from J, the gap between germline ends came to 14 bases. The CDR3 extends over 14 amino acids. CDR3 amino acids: CAAGNQGSNQPQHF. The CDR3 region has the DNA TGTGCCGCGGGCAACCAGGGTAGCAATCAGCCCCAGCATTTT.

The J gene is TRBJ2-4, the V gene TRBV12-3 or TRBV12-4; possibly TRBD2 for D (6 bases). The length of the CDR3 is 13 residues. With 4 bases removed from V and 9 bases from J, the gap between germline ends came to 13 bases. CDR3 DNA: TGTGCCAGCAGTTCCCGACTAGGGGCCATTCAGTACTTC. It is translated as CASSSRLGAIQYF.

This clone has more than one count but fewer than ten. The CDR3 protein is CASSLMTYNEQFF. CDR3 in DNA: TGTGCCAGCAGCTTGATGACCTACAATGAGCAGTTCTTC. The rearrangement uses TRBV11-3 and TRBJ2-1; D remains ambiguous. V lost 3 bases and J lost 2, with 5 bases in between. Germline assignment: CDR1 SGHNT and CDR2 YENEEA. This CDR3 has 13 residues.

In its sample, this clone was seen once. CDR3 nucleotide sequence: TGTGCCAGCAGCCAACGCGGTTCGGAGACCCAGTACTTC. This sequence encodes CASSQRGSETQYF. The V call is TRBV4-2, the J call TRBJ2-5; D gene uncertain. This CDR3 contains 13 residues. The germline V gene encodes CDR1 LGHNA and CDR2 YNFKEQ. The ends were cut back, 2 bases at V and 5 bases at J, with 9 bases in the middle.

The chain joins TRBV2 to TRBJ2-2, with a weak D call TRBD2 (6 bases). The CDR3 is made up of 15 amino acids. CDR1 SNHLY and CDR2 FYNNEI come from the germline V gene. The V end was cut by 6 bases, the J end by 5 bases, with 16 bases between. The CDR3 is CASRSGGRRTGELFF. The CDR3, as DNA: TGTGCCAGCAGATCCGGGGGAAGGAGGACCGGGGAGCTGTTTTTT. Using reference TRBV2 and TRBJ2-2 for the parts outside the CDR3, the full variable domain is EPEVTQTPSHQVTQMGQEVILRCVPISNHLYFYWYRQILGQKVEFLVSFYNNEISEKSEIFDDQFSVERPDGSNFTLKIRSTKLEDSAMYFCASRSGGRRTGELFFGEGSRLTVL.

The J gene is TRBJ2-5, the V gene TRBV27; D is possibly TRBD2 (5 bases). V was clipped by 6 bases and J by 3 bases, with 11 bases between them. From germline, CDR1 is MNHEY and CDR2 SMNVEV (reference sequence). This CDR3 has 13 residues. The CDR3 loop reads CASRRGFEETQYF. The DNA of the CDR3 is TGTGCCAGCAGAAGAGGGTTCGAAGAGACCCAGTACTTC.

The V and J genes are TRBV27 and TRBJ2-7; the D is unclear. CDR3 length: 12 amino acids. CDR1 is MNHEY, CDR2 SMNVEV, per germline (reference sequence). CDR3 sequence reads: CSAGRFAYEQYF. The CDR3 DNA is TGTTCGGCTGGGCGGTTCGCCTACGAGCAGTACTTC.

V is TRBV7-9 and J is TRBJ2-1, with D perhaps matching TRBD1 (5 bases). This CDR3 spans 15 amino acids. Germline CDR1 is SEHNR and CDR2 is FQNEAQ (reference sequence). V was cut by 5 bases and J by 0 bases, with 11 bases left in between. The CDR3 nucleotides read TGTGCCAGCAGCATGGACATGAGCTCCTACAATGAGCAGTTCTTC. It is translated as CASSMDMSSYNEQFF.

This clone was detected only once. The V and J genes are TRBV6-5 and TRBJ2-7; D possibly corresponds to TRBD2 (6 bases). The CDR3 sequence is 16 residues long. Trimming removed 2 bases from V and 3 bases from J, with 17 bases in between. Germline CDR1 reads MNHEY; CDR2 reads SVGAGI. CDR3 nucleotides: TGTGCCAGCAGTTACGGAGGCGGGGCAGTCGGCTACGAGCAGTACTTC. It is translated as CASSYGGGAVGYEQYF.

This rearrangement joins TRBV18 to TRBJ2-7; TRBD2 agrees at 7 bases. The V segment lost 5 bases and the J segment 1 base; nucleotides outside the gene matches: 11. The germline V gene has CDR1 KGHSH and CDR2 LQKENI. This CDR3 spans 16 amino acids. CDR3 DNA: TGTGCCAGCTCATCGAGCGGGACTCCCAAGTCCTACGAGCAGTACTTC. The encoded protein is CASSSSGTPKSYEQYF.

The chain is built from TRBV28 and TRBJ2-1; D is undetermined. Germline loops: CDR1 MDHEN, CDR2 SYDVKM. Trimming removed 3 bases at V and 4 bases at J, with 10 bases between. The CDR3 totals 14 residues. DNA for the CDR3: TGTGCCAGCAGTTTGATGGCACCTTACAATGAGCAGTTCTTC. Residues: CASSLMAPYNEQFF.

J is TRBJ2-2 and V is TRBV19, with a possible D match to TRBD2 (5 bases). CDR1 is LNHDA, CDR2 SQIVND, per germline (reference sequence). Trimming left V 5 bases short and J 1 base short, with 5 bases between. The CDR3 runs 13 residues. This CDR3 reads CASSAGNTGELFF. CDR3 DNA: TGTGCCAGTAGTGCGGGGAACACCGGGGAGCTGTTTTTT.